This entry concerns a single T cell receptor beta chain. Produced via immunoSEQ multiplex PCR; TCRdb's table is partial and in-frame only. The data contain some 370,000 clones, roughly 90% of them singletons. The sample comes from a study of blood T cell repertoires in COVID-19. Study context: Sites across the United States, Italy and Spain contributed samples from acute and convalescent COVID-19.

The CDR3 loop spans 20 amino acids. Trimming removed 2 bases from V and 2 bases from J; junction bases left unmatched: 14. Germline V lookup: CDR1 MDHEN, CDR2 SYDVKM. The V call is TRBV28, the J call TRBJ2-1; 11 bases agree with TRBD2. This receptor was identified in a middle-aged man with acute or convalescent COVID-19. The sequenced sample consisted of peripheral blood. CDR3 DNA sequence: TGTGCCAGCAGTTTACCCCTTACTAGCGGGAGAGGAGGGGCCTACAATGAGCAGTTCTTC. Translation: CASSLPLTSGRGGAYNEQFF.